This T cell receptor (beta chain) is from a study of OX40 agonist ivuxolimab in advanced cancers. Germline V lookup: CDR1 SNHLY, CDR2 FYNNEI. The CDR3 contains 12 residues. V gave up 7 bases and J gave up 6 bases, with 10 bases separating them. Findings and caveats of the study: Among the least clonally expanded were partial responders at 0.1-3.0 mg/kg. At 0.1 to 3.0 mg/kg, clonal expansion of CD4+ and CD8+ blood T cells had occurred by week 6.

Turning to this clone: Its antigen is not known.

Libraries were prepared by immunoSEQ multiplex PCR; TCRdb keeps only in-frame clonotypes and omits some of them. The sample records roughly 64,000 clones, roughly nine tenths being singletons. The rearrangement links TRBV2 to TRBJ2-1, with D hard to call. The TCR originated in an adult with an advanced solid tumor such as melanoma, head and neck, liver or kidney cancer. The specimen comprised CD4+ or CD8+ T cells sorted from blood, sampled in a trial of the OX40 agonist ivuxolimab. DNA of the CDR3: TGTGCCAGCATGGTTAGCCTCAATGAGCAGTTCTTC. Its protein is CASMVSLNEQFF. Based on the CDR3 plus reference TRBV2 and TRBJ2-1, the full variable domain is EPEVTQTPSHQVTQMGQEVILRCVPISNHLYFYWYRQILGQKVEFLVSFYNNEISEKSEIFDDQFSVERPDGSNFTLKIRSTKLEDSAMYFCASMVSLNEQFFGPGTRLTVL.